What follows is one TCR beta chain and its context. The V end lost 5 bases, the J end lost 0 bases, and 5 bases lay between the germline ends. CDR3 length: 12 residues. This entry belongs to a study of blood T cell repertoires in COVID-19. In the study overall: Italy, Spain and the United States were the sources of the convalescent and acute COVID-19 samples. The analysed material was cDNA or gDNA that came from T cells, B-cell-depleted T cells, or PBMCs.

As processed by the authors: Amplification from reference gene primers served as the basis for estimated nucleated cell counts. The data were produced by immunoSEQ multiplex PCR, yet TCRdb's version contains in-frame clones alone and is incomplete. V and J calls and clone size are as listed in that table; D and trimming were resolved from the DNA. The table shows about 80,000 clones, with roughly 80% occurring only once. This sequence was found in a man older than 75 with acute or convalescent COVID-19. The material sequenced was peripheral blood. J is TRBJ2-7 and V is TRBV12-3 or TRBV12-4; D remains unclear. The CDR3 bases are TGTGCCAGCAGTCCTTCCTCCTACGAGCAGTACTTC. The encoded protein is CASSPSSYEQYF.